The clone carrying this T cell receptor (beta chain) was observed many times. Its antigen is currently unknown. Germline V CDR1 and CDR2: DFQATT, SNEGSKA (reference sequence). The CDR3 is 14 residues long. V was cut by 2 bases and J by 2 bases, with 13 bases left in between. The data stem from a study of T-cell reconstitution after alpha-beta-depleted transplantation in children. General study findings and limits: After transplant, high TCRbeta diversity at day 60 in some patients arose from surviving recipient T cells and thymic progenitors. The study reportedly traced alpha-beta T cells about two months after transplant to several hundred expanded graft clones.

Unique molecular identifiers were used in preparing the TCRbeta library. TCRdb analysed the PCR reads with MiXCR anew, one entry per CDR3 protein. The data contain nearly 200,000 distinct CDR3 sequences, roughly 6.3% of them singletons. Sequenced material: PBMCs, taken before TCRalphabeta/CD19-depleted stem cell transplant. The sequence derives from a girl under three years old with combined immunodeficiency, due to receive a stem cell transplant. The rearrangement joins TRBV20-1 to TRBJ2-7; D unclear. In DNA, the CDR3 is TGCAGTGCTAGATATCAAGGCCCAACCTACGAGCAGTACTTC. The encoded protein is CSARYQGPTYEQYF.